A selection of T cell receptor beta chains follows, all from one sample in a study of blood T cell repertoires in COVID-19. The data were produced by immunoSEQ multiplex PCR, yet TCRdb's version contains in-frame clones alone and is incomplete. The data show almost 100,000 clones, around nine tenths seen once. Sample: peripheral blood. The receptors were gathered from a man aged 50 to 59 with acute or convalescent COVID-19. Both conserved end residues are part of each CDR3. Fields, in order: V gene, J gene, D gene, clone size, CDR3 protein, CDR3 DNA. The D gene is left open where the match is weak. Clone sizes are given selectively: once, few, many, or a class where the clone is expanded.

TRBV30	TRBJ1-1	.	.	CAWSGGMNTEAFF	TGTGCCTGGAGTGGGGGCATGAACACTGAAGCTTTCTTT
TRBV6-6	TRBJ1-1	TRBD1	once	CASSRGGERTEAFF	TGTGCCAGCAGTAGAGGGGGCGAACGAACTGAAGCTTTCTTT
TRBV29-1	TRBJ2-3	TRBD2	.	CSVVRLAGGRRTDTQYF	TGCAGCGTTGTTCGACTAGCGGGAGGGAGGAGGACAGATACGCAGTATTTT
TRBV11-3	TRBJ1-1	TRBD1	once	CASSLGTGSTEAFF	TGTGCCAGCAGCTTGGGGACAGGGAGTACTGAAGCTTTCTTT
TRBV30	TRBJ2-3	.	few	CAWSLPGSCTDTQYF	TGTGCCTGGAGTTTGCCGGGATCCTGCACAGATACGCAGTATTTT
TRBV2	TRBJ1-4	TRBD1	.	CASRAAGTVNEKLFF	TGTGCCAGCAGGGCAGCCGGGACAGTCAATGAAAAACTGTTTTTT
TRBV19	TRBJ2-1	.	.	CASSLGVNEQFF	TGTGCCAGCAGCCTCGGGGTCAATGAGCAGTTCTTC
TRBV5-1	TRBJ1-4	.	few	CASSPLPVGGEKLFF	TGCGCCAGCAGCCCGTTACCCGTCGGGGGTGAAAAACTGTTTTTT
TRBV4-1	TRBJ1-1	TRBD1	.	CASSQEGPGGTEAFF	TGCGCCAGCAGCCAAGAGGGGCCAGGGGGCACTGAAGCTTTCTTT
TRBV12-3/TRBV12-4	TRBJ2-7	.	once	CASSFQRVEQYF	TGTGCCAGCAGTTTCCAACGCGTTGAGCAGTACTTC
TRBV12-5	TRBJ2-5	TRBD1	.	CASGTGTGRTKKETQYF	TGTGCTAGTGGGACCGGGACAGGCAGGACAAAAAAAGAGACCCAGTACTTC
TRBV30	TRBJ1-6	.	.	CAWNRGHSPLHF	TGTGCCTGGAATAGGGGCCATTCACCCCTCCACTTT
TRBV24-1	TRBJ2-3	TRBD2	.	CATSSLAGLTYTQYF	TGTGCCACCAGCTCCCTAGCGGGATTGACCTATACGCAGTATTTT
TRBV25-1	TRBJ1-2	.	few	CASSRGDYGYTF	TGTGCCAGCAGCCGGGGGGATTATGGCTACACCTTC
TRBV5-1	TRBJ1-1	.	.	CASSSQGYTEAFF	TGCGCCAGCAGTTCCCAGGGGTACACTGAAGCTTTCTTT
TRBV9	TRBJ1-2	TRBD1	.	CASSAGTGANYGYTF	TGTGCCAGCAGTGCCGGGACAGGAGCTAACTATGGCTACACCTTC
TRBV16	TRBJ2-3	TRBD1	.	CASSQLPGGAADTQYF	TGTGCCAGCAGCCAACTACCAGGGGGTGCGGCAGATACGCAGTATTTT
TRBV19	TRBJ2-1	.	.	CASKISSVGFSDEQFF	TGTGCCAGTAAAATATCCAGCGTGGGCTTTAGCGATGAGCAGTTCTTC
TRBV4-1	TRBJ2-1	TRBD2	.	CASSPLGIAGNDEQFF	TGCGCCAGCAGCCCGCTGGGGATAGCGGGAAACGATGAGCAGTTCTTC
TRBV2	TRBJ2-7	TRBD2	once	CASRAGLAGAYEQYF	TGTGCCAGCAGGGCGGGACTAGCGGGAGCCTACGAGCAGTACTTC
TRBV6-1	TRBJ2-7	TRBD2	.	CASSDPGLVTREQYF	TGTGCCAGCAGTGACCCGGGACTAGTAACGCGAGAGCAGTACTTC
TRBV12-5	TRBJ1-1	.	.	CASGLWGTTEAFF	TGTGCTAGTGGTTTGTGGGGCACCACTGAAGCTTTCTTT